This entry lists 30 T cell receptor beta chains sequenced from one sample in a study of high-grade serous ovarian cancer treatment subgroups. Tumor samples were taken before definitive surgery or chemotherapy. Clones were sequenced by immunoSEQ multiplex PCR, and TCRdb holds only the in-frame ones, with some missing. There are 12,000 or so clones in the sample; over 75% occur only once, and under 3% lies in the top ten. The sample taken for sequencing was tumor tissue. The source is a human donor with high-grade serous ovarian cancer.

This clone has just one count. V and J are TRBV30 and TRBJ1-6; D call uncertain. CDR1 and CDR2 from the germline V gene are GTSNPN and SVGIG (reference sequence). The V end was cut by 5 bases, the J end by 5 bases, with 10 bases between. This CDR3 is 13 amino acids long. The CDR3 loop is CAWAETDNSPLHF. CDR3 in DNA: TGTGCCTGGGCCGAGACGGATAATTCACCCCTCCACTTT. Complete variable domain (other parts from reference TRBV30 and TRBJ1-6): SQTIHQWPATLVQPVGSPLSLECTVEGTSNPNLYWYRQAAGRGLQLLFYSVGIGQISSEVPQNLSASRPQDRQFILSSKKLLLSDSGFYLCAWAETDNSPLHFGNGTRLTVT.

The chain recombines TRBV2 with TRBJ2-1, with 7 nucleotides matching TRBD1. Looked up from germline, CDR1 is SNHLY and CDR2 is FYNNEI. The CDR3 spans 15 residues. V shed 1 base and J 3 bases; nucleotides not matched to a gene: 3. CDR3 loop: CASSEEQGLYNEQFF. CDR3 DNA sequence: TGTGCCAGCAGTGAAGAACAGGGGCTCTACAATGAGCAGTTCTTC.

This chain uses TRBV7-2 with TRBJ1-4; D uncertain. CDR1 is SGHTA and CDR2 is FQGNSA in the germline V gene. The V end lost 5 bases, the J end lost 8 bases, and 15 bases lay between the germline ends. CDR3 length equals 14 residues. In DNA form, the CDR3 reads TGTGCCAGCAGCGCGAGCCGGGCGCGGGAAAAACTGTTTTTT. It yields the protein CASSASRAREKLFF.

This sequence joins TRBV28 and TRBJ2-2; 8 bases are a match to TRBD1. The CDR3 runs 16 residues. Per the germline V gene, CDR1 is MDHEN and CDR2 is SYDVKM. Trimming took 4 bases from V and 8 from J; bases not matched to a gene: 12. The CDR3 loop reads CASSSSRTGLVGELFF. The CDR3 bases are TGTGCCAGCAGTTCCAGTCGGACAGGGTTGGTTGGGGAGCTGTTTTTT.

The chain recombines TRBV5-1 with TRBJ2-5; D call uncertain. This CDR3 region has 17 residues. The germline CDR1 and CDR2 sequences are SGHRS and YFSETQ. Between the trimmed V and J ends, which lost 1 base and 5 bases, there was a span of 21 bases. CDR3 protein: CASSLSHGIVGEETQYF. The CDR3 region has the DNA TGCGCCAGCAGCTTGTCCCACGGAATAGTGGGTGAGGAGACCCAGTACTTC.

In this sample, this clone turned up a few times. The chain uses TRBV7-3 and TRBJ2-5; the D gene is possibly TRBD2 (6 bases). V dropped 0 bases and J dropped 3 bases, with 17 bases sitting between them. CDR3 size: 17 residues. Germline CDR1 SGHTA, CDR2 FQGTGA. The CDR3 DNA reads as TGTGCCAGCAGCTTAACGGGCCCCGGGAGCCGGGAAGAGACCCAGTACTTC. Translated: CASSLTGPGSREETQYF.

This rearrangement joins TRBV7-4 to TRBJ1-5, with TRBD1 as a possible D gene (5 bases). The germline CDR1 and CDR2 sequences are SGHVT and SQSDAQ. V lost 4 bases and J lost 6, with 16 bases in between. The length of the CDR3 is 15 residues. CDR3: CASSSRGGVVQPQHF. Here the CDR3 DNA reads TGTGCCAGCAGCTCCCGGGGGGGGGTGGTTCAGCCCCAGCATTTT.

The genes are TRBV7-9 and TRBJ1-3; D gene ambiguous. This CDR3 is built from 14 residues. Germline assignment: CDR1 SEHNR and CDR2 FQNEAQ (reference sequence). Trimming pared 8 bases from V and 0 bases from J, leaving 11 bases between. CDR3 coding DNA: TGTGCCAGCGGCGGTGCCTTCTCTGGAAACACCATATATTTT. Translation: CASGGAFSGNTIYF.

With respect to this clone: A read error may produce the germline difference seen at one junction end. The chain recombines TRBV5-1 with TRBJ1-1; D unresolved. The CDR3 runs 14 residues. Germline lookup yields CDR1 SGHRS and CDR2 YFSETQ. The CDR3 reads CASSLGRENSEAFF. In DNA, the CDR3 is TGCGCCAGCAGCTTGGGACGGGAAAACAGTGAAGCTTTCTTT.

This chain connects TRBV7-6 to TRBJ1-3; D gene ambiguous. Trimming removed 3 bases at V and 1 base at J, with 7 bases between. CDR3 length equals 14 residues. Germline CDR1 SGHVS, CDR2 FNYEAQ. The CDR3 sequence is CASSFAGSGNTIYF. CDR3 in DNA: TGTGCCAGCAGCTTCGCGGGGTCTGGAAACACCATATATTTT. Full variable domain (remainder filled in from reference TRBV7-6 and TRBJ1-3): GAGVSQSPRYKVTKRGQDVALRCDPISGHVSLYWYRQALGQGPEFLTYFNYEAQQDKSGLPNDRFSAERPEGSISTLTIQRTEQRDSAMYRCASSFAGSGNTIYFGEGSWLTVV.

The gene calls are TRBV9 and TRBJ2-5; a weak D match, TRBD1 (5 bases). V was pared by 3 bases and J by 4 bases, with 13 bases between. The V gene's germline CDR1 is SGDLS and CDR2 YYNGEE. The length of the CDR3 is 14 residues. The CDR3 sequence is CASSAAGRVETQYF. CDR3 DNA: TGTGCCAGCAGCGCGGCCGGCAGGGTAGAGACCCAGTACTTC.

The chain joins TRBV2 to TRBJ2-1, with D possibly being TRBD2 (5 bases). Germline V gene lookup returns CDR1 SNHLY and CDR2 FYNNEI. This CDR3 is 11 amino acids long. V dropped 6 bases and J dropped 9 bases, with 9 bases sitting between them. CDR3 nucleotide sequence: TGTGCCAGCAGAGCCGGGATTGAGCAGTTCTTC. Residues: CASRAGIEQFF.

CDR3 nucleotides: TGTGCCAGCAGCCTAGGGGGAACTAATGAAAAACTGTTTTTT. This codes for CASSLGGTNEKLFF. The rearrangement links TRBV7-2 to TRBJ1-4, with D tentatively TRBD1 (6 bases). V dropped 5 bases and J dropped 1 base, with 8 bases sitting between them. There are 14 residues in the CDR3. The germline V gene encodes CDR1 SGHTA and CDR2 FQGNSA.

This CDR3 is CASSSGGQGAGYGYTF. For the CDR3, the DNA is TGCGCCAGCAGTTCGGGGGGACAGGGGGCCGGCTATGGCTACACCTTC. The chain carries TRBV10-2 and TRBJ1-2; 12 bases align to TRBD1. Germline CDR1 WSHSY, CDR2 SAAADI. This CDR3 spans 16 amino acids. V was clipped by 5 bases and J by 4 bases; unmatched bases: 8.

The V call is TRBV29-1, the J call TRBJ1-2, with no clear D. V lost 5 bases, J lost 4 bases, and 11 bases lay in between. Germline CDR1 SQVTM, CDR2 ANQGSEA. The CDR3 totals 12 residues. CDR3 loop: CSVSTLGYGYTF. The CDR3 DNA sequence: TGCAGCGTTTCCACCCTTGGCTATGGCTACACCTTC.

The chain employs TRBV6-1 and TRBJ2-5; D may be TRBD1 (5 bases). This CDR3 is built from 13 residues. V dropped 4 bases and J dropped 2 bases, with 8 bases sitting between them. CDR1 is MNHNS and CDR2 is SASEGT in the germline V gene. For the CDR3, the DNA is TGTGCCAGCAGTGTAGCAGGGCAAGAGACCCAGTACTTC. Protein: CASSVAGQETQYF.

This chain uses TRBV7-2 with TRBJ1-4; tentatively, D is TRBD1 (6 bases). There are 15 residues in the CDR3. V dropped 1 base and J dropped 8 bases, with 14 bases sitting between them. The V gene's germline CDR1 is SGHTA and CDR2 FQGNSA. This CDR3 is CASSLGGRTQEKLFF. CDR3 DNA sequence: TGTGCCAGCAGCTTAGGGGGGCGGACACAGGAAAAACTGTTTTTT.

The chain is built from TRBV10-3 and TRBJ1-1, with D maybe TRBD1 (6 bases). The CDR3 is 18 amino acids. The germline gives CDR1 ENHRY, CDR2 SYGVKD. V lost 5 bases to trimming and J lost 0 bases, with 22 bases between them. CDR3 in DNA: TGTGCCATCAGTAGCCGGGAACAGGGCTTGGTATTGAACACTGAAGCTTTCTTT. Protein: CAISSREQGLVLNTEAFF.

V gene TRBV19 combines with J gene TRBJ1-2, with D perhaps TRBD1 (6 bases). The germline V gene has CDR1 LNHDA and CDR2 SQIVND (reference sequence). Trimming took off 2 bases at V and 7 bases at J, with 20 bases between the two ends. The CDR3 consists of 16 residues. CDR3 amino acids: CASSINRLQGLSGYTF. The CDR3 coding sequence is TGTGCCAGTAGTATAAACCGCCTACAGGGATTGAGTGGCTACACCTTC.

This clone turned up a few times. The genes are TRBV9 and TRBJ1-1, with TRBD1 identical over 8 bases. Germline V gene data show CDR1 as SGDLS and CDR2 as YYNGEE. This CDR3 contains 15 residues. With V trimmed by 1 base and J by 6 bases, 8 bases remained unmatched. The CDR3 sequence: CASSVTQGARAEAFF. Written as DNA, the CDR3 is TGTGCCAGCAGCGTAACTCAGGGGGCTAGGGCTGAAGCTTTCTTT.

This chain uses TRBV18 with TRBJ1-3; D call uncertain. Trimming removed 0 bases from V and 0 bases from J, with 27 bases in between. Germline CDR1 reads KGHSH; CDR2 reads LQKENI. The CDR3 is made up of 22 amino acids. CDR3 sequence: CASSPPSLLQIPRESSGNTIYF. In DNA, the CDR3 is TGTGCCAGCTCACCACCATCACTTCTACAGATACCCAGAGAGAGCTCTGGAAACACCATATATTTT.

This clone was observed a single time. The chain's CDR3 is CASSDGLAASSYNEQFF. As DNA, the CDR3 is TGTGCCAGTAGTGACGGACTAGCGGCGAGCTCCTACAATGAGCAGTTCTTC. The chain employs TRBV19 and TRBJ2-1; 10 bases are shared with TRBD2. V was pared by 5 bases and J by 0 bases, with 7 bases of the junction left unmatched. The length of the CDR3 is 17 residues. Germline loops: CDR1 LNHDA, CDR2 SQIVND (reference sequence).

The CDR3 region is CASSFRGGGTDTQYF. DNA for the CDR3: TGCGCCAGCAGCTTCAGGGGCGGTGGTACAGATACGCAGTATTTT. The chain recombines TRBV5-1 with TRBJ2-3; D might be TRBD1 (6 bases). The V end lost 2 bases, the J end lost 3 bases, and 13 bases lay between the germline ends. The CDR3 length is 15 residues. Germline CDR1 reads SGHRS; CDR2 reads YFSETQ.

The chain joins TRBV5-1 to TRBJ2-3, with TRBD1 matching 8 bases. V shed 4 bases, J shed 1 base, and the junction held 11 bases outside the gene matches. Germline V gene lookup returns CDR1 SGHRS and CDR2 YFSETQ. The CDR3 totals 17 residues. The CDR3 spells CASSGRGLTGGTDTQYF. In nucleotides, the CDR3 is TGCGCCAGCAGCGGACGGGGGTTGACAGGGGGCACAGATACGCAGTATTTT.

This clone was found once. The chain combines TRBV7-2 with TRBJ1-2; D ambiguous. Per germline, CDR1 SGHTA and CDR2 FQGNSA. This CDR3 has 14 amino acids. V dropped 5 bases and J dropped 4 bases, with 14 bases sitting between them. The CDR3: CASSPPGNPYGYTF. The CDR3 DNA reads as TGTGCCAGCAGCCCGCCCGGCAACCCCTATGGCTACACCTTC.

In nucleotides, the CDR3 is TGTGCCAGCAGCTTAGGTGGACTCTACGAGCAGTACTTC. Protein sequence: CASSLGGLYEQYF. The chain has TRBV13 and TRBJ2-7; tentative D call: TRBD2 (5 bases). The CDR3 totals 13 residues. With 0 bases removed from V and 3 bases from J, the gap between germline ends came to 6 bases. Germline V gene data show CDR1 as PRHDT and CDR2 as FYEKMQ (reference sequence).

J is TRBJ1-5 and V is TRBV19; no firm D call. The CDR3 is 15 amino acids. Germline V gene data show CDR1 as LNHDA and CDR2 as SQIVND (reference sequence). Trimming pared 4 bases from V and 0 bases from J, leaving 10 bases between. CDR3 DNA: TGTGCCAGTAGTACAGGACCGTATAGCAATCAGCCCCAGCATTTT. Protein: CASSTGPYSNQPQHF. The full variable domain, with the rest looked up from reference TRBV19 and TRBJ1-5, is DGGITQSPKYLFRKEGQNVTLSCEQNLNHDAMYWYRQDPGQGLRLIYYSQIVNDFQKGDIAEGYSVSREKKESFPLTVTSAQKNPTAFYLCASSTGPYSNQPQHFGDGTRLSIL.

Here the CDR3 reads CASSQAGLANYGYTF. The CDR3 nucleotides read TGCGCCAGCAGCCAGGCGGGGTTAGCTAACTATGGCTACACCTTC. The chain couples TRBV4-3 to TRBJ1-2; no clear D gene. V was pared by 3 bases and J by 0 bases, with 11 bases between. Per the germline V gene, CDR1 is LGHNA and CDR2 is YSLEER. This CDR3 spans 15 amino acids.

J is TRBJ1-5 and V is TRBV6-1; D is possibly TRBD1 (6 bases). CDR3 length equals 17 residues. V lost 4 bases and J 2 bases, leaving 18 bases between the germline ends. The germline CDR1 and CDR2 sequences are MNHNS and SASEGT. For the CDR3, the DNA is TGTGCCAGCAGTGTATTACCGGGACATGGGGGCAATCAGCCCCAGCATTTT. Its translation: CASSVLPGHGGNQPQHF.

The CDR3 nucleotides read TGTGCCAGCAGCGTCGGACTGACGGGACTTCAAGAGACCCAGTACTTC. Amino acids: CASSVGLTGLQETQYF. The gene calls are TRBV5-6 and TRBJ2-5; TRBD2 might be the D (6 bases). Germline lookup yields CDR1 SGHDT and CDR2 YYEEEE. The CDR3 totals 16 residues. The V end lost 4 bases, the J end lost 2 bases, and 18 bases lay between the germline ends.